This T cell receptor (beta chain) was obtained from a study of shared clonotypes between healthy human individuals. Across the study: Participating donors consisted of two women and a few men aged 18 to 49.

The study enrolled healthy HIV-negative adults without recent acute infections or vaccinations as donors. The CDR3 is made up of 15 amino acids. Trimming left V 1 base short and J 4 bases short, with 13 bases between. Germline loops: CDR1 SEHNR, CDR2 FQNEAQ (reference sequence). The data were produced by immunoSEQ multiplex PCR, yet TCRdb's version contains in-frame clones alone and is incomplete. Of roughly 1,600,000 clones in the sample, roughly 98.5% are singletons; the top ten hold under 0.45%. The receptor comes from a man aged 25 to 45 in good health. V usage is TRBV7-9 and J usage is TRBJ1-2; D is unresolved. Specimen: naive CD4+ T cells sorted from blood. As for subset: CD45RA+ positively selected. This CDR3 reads CASSLEVVSLYGYTF. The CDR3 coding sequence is TGTGCCAGCAGCTTAGAAGTAGTCAGCCTCTATGGCTACACCTTC.